The clone carrying this TCR beta chain was recorded many times. Its antigen is currently unknown. The CDR3 has 17 amino acids. The V gene's germline CDR1 is SGHTA and CDR2 FQGNSA. V shed 6 bases and J shed 0 bases, with 19 bases lying between them. This sample stems from a study of T cell repertoires in cytomegalovirus infection. Study-level information: Indications of both CMV infection and matching HLA type were provided by public TCR beta signatures. Regarding the study as a whole: Of the TCR beta families, the public ones yielded a cumulative frequency that identified carriers of CMV plus the relevant HLA. CMV-specific HLA-C-restricted TCR beta clonotypes dominated the ex vivo response.

TCRdb ran MiXCR on the reads and lists one entry per CDR3 protein. The sample shows fewer than 250,000 distinct CDR3 sequences, over 9% of them seen only once. The genes are TRBV7-2 and TRBJ2-3; D not certain. The sample was PBMCs. The origin of this receptor is a human donor in good health (CMV status not recorded). Some clones in this sample may be carry-over from other donors' samples. The CDR3 reads CASSPRSTSASTDTQYF. CDR3 nucleotides: TGTGCCAGCAGTCCCCGGAGCACTTCCGCCAGCACAGATACGCAGTATTTT.